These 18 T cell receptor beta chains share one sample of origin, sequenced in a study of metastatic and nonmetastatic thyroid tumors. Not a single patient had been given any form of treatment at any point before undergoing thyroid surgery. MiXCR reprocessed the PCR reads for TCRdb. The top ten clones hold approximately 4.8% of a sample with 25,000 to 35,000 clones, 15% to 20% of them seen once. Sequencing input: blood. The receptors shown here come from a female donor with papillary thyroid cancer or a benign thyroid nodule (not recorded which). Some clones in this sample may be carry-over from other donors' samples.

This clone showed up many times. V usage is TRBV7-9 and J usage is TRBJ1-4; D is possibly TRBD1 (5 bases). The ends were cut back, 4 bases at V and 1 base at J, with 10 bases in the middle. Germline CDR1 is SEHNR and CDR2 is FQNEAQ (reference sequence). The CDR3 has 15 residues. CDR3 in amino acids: CASSSRARTNEKLFF. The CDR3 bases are TGTGCCAGCAGCTCCAGGGCCCGAACTAATGAAAAACTGTTTTTT.

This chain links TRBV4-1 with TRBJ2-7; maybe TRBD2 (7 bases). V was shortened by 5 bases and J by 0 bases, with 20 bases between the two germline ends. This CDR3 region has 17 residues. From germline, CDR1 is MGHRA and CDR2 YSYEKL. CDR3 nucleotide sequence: TGCGCCAGCAGCAGGGGGACGGGGGGCGGCATCTCCTACGAGCAGTACTTC. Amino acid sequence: CASSRGTGGGISYEQYF.

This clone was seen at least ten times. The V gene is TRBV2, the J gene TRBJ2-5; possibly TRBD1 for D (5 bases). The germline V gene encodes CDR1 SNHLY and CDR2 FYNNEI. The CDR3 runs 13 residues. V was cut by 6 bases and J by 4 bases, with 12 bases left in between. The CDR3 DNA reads TGTGCCAGCAGATCAGGGTGGGGAGAGACCCAGTACTTC. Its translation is CASRSGWGETQYF.

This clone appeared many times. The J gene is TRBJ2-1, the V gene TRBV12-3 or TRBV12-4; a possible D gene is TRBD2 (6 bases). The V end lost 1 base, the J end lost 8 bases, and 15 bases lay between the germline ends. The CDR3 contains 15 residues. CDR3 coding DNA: TGTGCCAGCAGTTTAGTTTTCGGGGGATTAGATGAGCAGTTCTTC. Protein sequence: CASSLVFGGLDEQFF.

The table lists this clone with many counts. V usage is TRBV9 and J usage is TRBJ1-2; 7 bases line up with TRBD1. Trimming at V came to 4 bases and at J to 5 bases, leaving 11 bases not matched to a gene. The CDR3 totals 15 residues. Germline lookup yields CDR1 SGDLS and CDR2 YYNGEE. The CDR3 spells CASSSRTGRGYGYTF. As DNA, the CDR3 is TGTGCCAGCAGCTCAAGGACAGGCAGAGGGTATGGCTACACCTTC.

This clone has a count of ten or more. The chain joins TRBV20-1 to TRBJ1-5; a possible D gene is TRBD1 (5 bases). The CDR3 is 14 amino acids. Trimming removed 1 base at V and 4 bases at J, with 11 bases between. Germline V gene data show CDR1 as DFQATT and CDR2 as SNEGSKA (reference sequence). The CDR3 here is CSARGNRLNQPQHF. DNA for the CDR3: TGCAGTGCTAGAGGCAACAGGTTAAATCAGCCCCAGCATTTT.

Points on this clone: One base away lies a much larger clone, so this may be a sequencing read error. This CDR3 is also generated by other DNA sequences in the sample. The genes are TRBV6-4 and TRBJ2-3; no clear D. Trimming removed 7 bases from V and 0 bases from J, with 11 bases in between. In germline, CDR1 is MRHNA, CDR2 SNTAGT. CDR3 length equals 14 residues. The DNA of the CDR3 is TGTGCCAGCACGAACGGTAGTAGCACAGATACGCAGTATTTT. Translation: CASTNGSSTDTQYF.

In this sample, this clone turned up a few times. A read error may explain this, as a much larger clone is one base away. The CDR3 DNA follows: TGCAGTGCTAGTCGAAGGGGGCATGAGCAGTTCTTC. It encodes CSASRRGHEQFF. The V and J genes are TRBV20-1 and TRBJ2-1; 7 bases are shared with TRBD1. The J segment lost 8 bases and the V segment lost 3 bases, leaving 4 bases of the junction unmatched. The CDR3 consists of 12 residues. Germline V CDR1 and CDR2: DFQATT, SNEGSKA (reference sequence).

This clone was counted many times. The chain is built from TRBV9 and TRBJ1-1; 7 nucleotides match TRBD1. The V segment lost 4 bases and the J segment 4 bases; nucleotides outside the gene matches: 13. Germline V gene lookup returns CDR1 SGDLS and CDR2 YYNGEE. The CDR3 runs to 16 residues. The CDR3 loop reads CASSSRTGVGPTEAFF. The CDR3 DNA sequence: TGTGCCAGCAGCTCCCGCACAGGGGTGGGGCCCACTGAAGCTTTCTTT.

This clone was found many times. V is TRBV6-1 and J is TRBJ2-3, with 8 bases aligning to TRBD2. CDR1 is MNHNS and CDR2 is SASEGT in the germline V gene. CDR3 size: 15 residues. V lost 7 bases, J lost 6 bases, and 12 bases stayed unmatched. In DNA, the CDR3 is TGTGCCAGCATCCCACTAGCGGAGGGGGGGGATACGCAGTATTTT. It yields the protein CASIPLAEGGDTQYF.

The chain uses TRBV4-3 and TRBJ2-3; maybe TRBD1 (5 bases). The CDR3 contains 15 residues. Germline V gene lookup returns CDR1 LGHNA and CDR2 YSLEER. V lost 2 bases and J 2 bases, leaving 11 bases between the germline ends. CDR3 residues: CASSQYRSITDTQYF. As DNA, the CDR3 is TGCGCCAGCAGCCAATACAGGTCTATCACAGATACGCAGTATTTT.

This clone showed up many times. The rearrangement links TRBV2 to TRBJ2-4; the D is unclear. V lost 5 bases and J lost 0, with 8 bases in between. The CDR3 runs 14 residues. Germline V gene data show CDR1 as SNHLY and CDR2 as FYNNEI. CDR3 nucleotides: TGTGCCAGCAGTCCTAACAGAGCCAAAAACATTCAGTACTTC. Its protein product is CASSPNRAKNIQYF.

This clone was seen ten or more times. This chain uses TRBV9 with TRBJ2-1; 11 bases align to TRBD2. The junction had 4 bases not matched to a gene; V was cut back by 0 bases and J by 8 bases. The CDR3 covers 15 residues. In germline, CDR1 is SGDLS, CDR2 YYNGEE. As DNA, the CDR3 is TGTGCCAGCAGCGTAGAGCCTAGCGGGAGGCATGAGCAGTTCTTC. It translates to CASSVEPSGRHEQFF.

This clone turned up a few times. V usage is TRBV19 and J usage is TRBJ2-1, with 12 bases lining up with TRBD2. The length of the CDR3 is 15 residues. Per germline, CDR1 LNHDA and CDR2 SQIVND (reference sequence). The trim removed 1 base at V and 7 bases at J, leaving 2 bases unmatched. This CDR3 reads CASSIVGTSGNEQFF. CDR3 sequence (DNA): TGTGCCAGTAGTATAGTTGGGACTAGCGGGAATGAGCAGTTCTTC.

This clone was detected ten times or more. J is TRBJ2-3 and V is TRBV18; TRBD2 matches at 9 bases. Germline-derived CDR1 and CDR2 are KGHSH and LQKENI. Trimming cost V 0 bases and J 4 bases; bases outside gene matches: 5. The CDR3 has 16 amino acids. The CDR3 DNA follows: TGTGCCAGCTCACCACCCGAAGCGGGAGGCCCAGATACGCAGTATTTT. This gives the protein CASSPPEAGGPDTQYF.

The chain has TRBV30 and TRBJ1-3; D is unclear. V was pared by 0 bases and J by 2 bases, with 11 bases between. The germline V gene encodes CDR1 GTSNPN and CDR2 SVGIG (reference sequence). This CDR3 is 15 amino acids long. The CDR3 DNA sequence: TGTGCCTGGAGTGTACCGCCCCGCCCTGGAAACACCATATATTTT. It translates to CAWSVPPRPGNTIYF.

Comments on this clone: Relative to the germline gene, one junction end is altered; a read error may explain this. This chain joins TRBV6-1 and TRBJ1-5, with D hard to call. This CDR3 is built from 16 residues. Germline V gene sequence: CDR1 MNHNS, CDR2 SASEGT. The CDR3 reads CACSEPPGVGNHPEHF. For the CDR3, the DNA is TGTGCCTGCAGTGAACCGCCAGGTGTCGGCAATCACCCCGAGCATTTT.

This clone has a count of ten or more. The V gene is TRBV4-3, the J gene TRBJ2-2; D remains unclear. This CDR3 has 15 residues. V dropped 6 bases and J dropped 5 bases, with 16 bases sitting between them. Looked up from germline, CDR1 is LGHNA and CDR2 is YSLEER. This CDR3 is CASSREYSETGELFF. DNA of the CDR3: TGCGCCAGCAGTCGAGAGTACTCAGAGACCGGGGAGCTGTTTTTT.